This T cell receptor (beta chain) was profiled in a study of cytomegalovirus exposure and HLA in healthy donors. Study outcomes and limitations: Reportedly, diagnosis of cytomegalovirus status by the classifier showed high specificity and sensitivity. First-cohort TCR clusters tended to co-occur in the 120 or so validation repertoires, a later analysis found.

For this clone: Its cognate antigen is unknown.

Germline-derived CDR1 and CDR2 are WNHNN and SYGVQD (reference sequence). Trimming left V 4 bases short and J 5 bases short, with 10 bases between. The CDR3 is 13 residues long. Using immunoSEQ multiplex PCR, the repertoire was profiled, and TCRdb retains in-frame clones only, with some absent. The data contain fewer than 250,000 clones, about 83% of them singletons. The genes are TRBV10-1 and TRBJ2-3, with unresolved D. Sequencing used PBMCs. This TCR derives from a man aged 18 to 30 in good health and CMV-seronegative. CDR3 in amino acids: CASSVTPQDTQYF. The CDR3 DNA is TGCGCCAGCAGTGTGACTCCCCAAGATACGCAGTATTTT.